This T cell receptor (beta chain) stems from a study of cytomegalovirus exposure and HLA in healthy donors. V lost 4 bases and J 1 base, leaving 23 bases between the germline ends. Germline CDR1 reads MDHEN; CDR2 reads SYDVKM. The length of the CDR3 is 19 residues. A single count supports this clone. TCRdb keeps only in-frame clones here, not all; method: immunoSEQ multiplex PCR. The sample has over 200,000 clones, over 75% seen once. The chain carries TRBV28 and TRBJ2-4, with D maybe TRBD2 (6 bases). The clonotype was recovered from a woman between 18 and 30 years old in good health and CMV-seropositive. The material sequenced was PBMCs. CDR3 amino acids: CASSSTRDSPSRAKNIQYF. The CDR3 coding sequence is TGTGCCAGCAGTTCAACCCGGGACTCACCGAGCCGGGCCAAAAACATTCAGTACTTC.